This T cell receptor (beta chain) was captured by sequencing in a study of beta chain features in type 1 diabetes. Whole-study findings and limits: There was a moderate but significant shortening of TCRB CDR3s in all four CD4+ subsets of Type 1 diabetes patients. Naive, central memory and Treg TCRB repertoires appeared more alike in patients than in healthy donors.

Every participating donor gave one draw, a heparinised blood sample averaging around 120 mL. Remarks on this clone: Its antigen is undetermined.

All of the isolated RNA was reverse transcribed, so expressed TCRB transcripts were sequenced. This table comes from immunoSEQ multiplex PCR, and its TCRdb copy is limited to in-frame clones, with some not included. The sample lists approximately 270,000 clones; roughly 13% were seen once. Sequences were obtained from naive CD4+ T cells from blood. This sequence was found in a man aged 25 to 40 with type 1 diabetes.

CDR3 sequence: CASSSTRRATEAFF. CDR3 nucleotides: TGTGCCAGCAGTTCAACGCGCAGGGCCACTGAAGCTTTCTTT. This rearrangement joins TRBV7-8 to TRBJ1-1; D might be TRBD1 (5 bases). The V gene lost 6 bases and the J gene lost 4 bases, with 15 bases spanning the gap. The CDR3 sequence is 14 residues long. Germline V gives CDR1 SGHVS, CDR2 FQNEAQ.